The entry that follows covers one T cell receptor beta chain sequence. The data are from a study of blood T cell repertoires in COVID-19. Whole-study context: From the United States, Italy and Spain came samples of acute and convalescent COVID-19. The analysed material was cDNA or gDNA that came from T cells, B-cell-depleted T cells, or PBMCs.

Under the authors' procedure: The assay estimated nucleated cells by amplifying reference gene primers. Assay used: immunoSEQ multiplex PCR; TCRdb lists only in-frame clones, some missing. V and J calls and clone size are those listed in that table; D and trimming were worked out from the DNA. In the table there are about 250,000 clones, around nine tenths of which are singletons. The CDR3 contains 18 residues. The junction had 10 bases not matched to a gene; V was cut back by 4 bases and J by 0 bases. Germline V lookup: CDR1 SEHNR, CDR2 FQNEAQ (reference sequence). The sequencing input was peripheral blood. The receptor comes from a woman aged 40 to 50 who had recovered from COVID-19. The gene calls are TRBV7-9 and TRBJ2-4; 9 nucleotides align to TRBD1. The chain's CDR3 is CASSSPGADRGAKNIQYF. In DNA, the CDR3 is TGTGCCAGCAGCTCGCCGGGAGCGGACAGGGGAGCCAAAAACATTCAGTACTTC. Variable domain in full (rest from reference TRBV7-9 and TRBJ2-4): DTGVSQNPRHKITKRGQNVTFRCDPISEHNRLYWYRQTLGQGPEFLTYFQNEAQLEKSRLLSDRFSAERPKGSFSTLEIQRTEQGDSAMYLCASSSPGADRGAKNIQYFGAGTRLSVL.